One sample yielded the 25 T cell receptor beta chains listed below, sequenced in a study of technical replicates of blood from a few donors. Only in-frame clones appear in the TCRdb table, and some are missing; sequencing was by immunoSEQ multiplex PCR. The sample has tens of thousands of clones; approximately 95% are singletons. The sequencing sample was made of T cells isolated from PBMCs. These receptors originate from a human donor in good health.

V is TRBV5-1 and J is TRBJ2-7, with unresolved D. CDR1 and CDR2 from the germline V gene are SGHRS and YFSETQ. V was shortened by 1 base and J by 5 bases, with 13 bases between the two germline ends. This CDR3 spans 14 amino acids. The DNA for the CDR3 is TGCGCCAGCAGCTTGAATAGCCCTCTGGACGAGCAGTACTTC. Protein product: CASSLNSPLDEQYF. The full variable domain, with the rest looked up from reference TRBV5-1 and TRBJ2-7, is KAGVTQTPRYLIKTRGQQVTLSCSPISGHRSVSWYQQTPGQGLQFLFEYFSETQRNKGNFPGRFSGRQFSNSRSEMNVSTLELGDSALYLCASSLNSPLDEQYFGPGTRLTVT.

The rearrangement uses TRBV5-6 and TRBJ2-5, with D possibly being TRBD2 (6 bases). The CDR3 has 16 amino acids. V was cut by 4 bases and J by 4 bases, with 20 bases left in between. Germline CDR1 reads SGHDT; CDR2 reads YYEEEE. The CDR3 loop is CASSTGWRVEGETQYF. The CDR3, as DNA: TGTGCCAGCAGCACCGGTTGGAGGGTGGAGGGAGAGACCCAGTACTTC.

In DNA form, the CDR3 reads TGTGCCAGCAGCTTAGGAGTTGCAGATACGCAGTATTTT. Translation gives CASSLGVADTQYF. J is TRBJ2-3 and V is TRBV7-2; D is unresolved. CDR1 is SGHTA, CDR2 FQGNSA, per germline. The V end lost 1 base, the J end lost 4 bases, and 6 bases lay between the germline ends. The CDR3 runs to 13 residues.

The count of this clone is one. The chain joins TRBV7-2 to TRBJ1-5; 8 bases align to TRBD1. J was trimmed by 7 bases and V by 4 bases; bases with no gene match: 6. The CDR3 covers 14 residues. Germline lookup yields CDR1 SGHTA and CDR2 FQGNSA. In DNA, the CDR3 is TGTGCCAGCAGCTCCGGACAGGGTGGCCAGCCCCAGCATTTT. Protein: CASSSGQGGQPQHF.

V is TRBV21-1 and J is TRBJ1-1; the table names TRBD1, a call not compared with the DNA. TRBV21-1 is recorded as a pseudogene. This CDR3 is built from 16 residues. CDR3 nucleotides: TGTGCCAGCAGCAAAGCGCGACAGGGGATGAACACTGAAGCTTTCTTT. It is translated as CASSKARQGMNTEAFF.

J is TRBJ1-1 and V is TRBV9, with 7 bases fitting TRBD1. V lost 3 bases and J lost 2; bases outside the gene matches: 16. Looked up from germline, CDR1 is SGDLS and CDR2 is YYNGEE. The CDR3 consists of 18 residues. The CDR3 here is CASSGGGSSPLLNTEAFF. DNA of the CDR3: TGTGCCAGCAGCGGAGGGGGCAGCTCACCGCTTCTCAACACTGAAGCTTTCTTT.

This sequence joins TRBV7-2 and TRBJ2-4; 7 bases line up with TRBD2. V lost 0 bases and J lost 8; bases outside the gene matches: 16. The CDR3 is 18 residues long. Germline loops: CDR1 SGHTA, CDR2 FQGNSA. The CDR3 is CASSLAPARDYLSDIQYF. CDR3 bases: TGTGCCAGCAGCTTAGCTCCGGCGCGGGACTATCTTTCGGACATTCAGTACTTC. The full variable domain, rest sourced from reference TRBV7-2 and TRBJ2-4, is GAGVSQSPSNKVTEKGKDVELRCDPISGHTALYWYRQSLGQGLEFLIYFQGNSAPDKSGLPSDRFSAERTGGSVSTLTIQRTQQEDSAVYLCASSLAPARDYLSDIQYFGAGTRLSVL.

This chain links TRBV18 with TRBJ2-5, with D possibly TRBD1 on 5 matching bases. The CDR3 covers 14 residues. Germline CDR1 reads KGHSH; CDR2 reads LQKENI. Trimming removed 3 bases at V and 4 bases at J, with 12 bases between. The CDR3 DNA sequence: TGTGCCAGCTCACCGGATCAGGGTCGAGAGACCCAGTACTTC. Its translation: CASSPDQGRETQYF.

The chain has TRBV9 and TRBJ2-2; 8 bases match TRBD1. Germline V gene lookup returns CDR1 SGDLS and CDR2 YYNGEE. CDR3 length equals 15 residues. Unmatched junction bases numbered 11, after V lost 4 bases and J lost 9 bases. The DNA of the CDR3 is TGTGCCAGCAGCCCTGGAGGACAGGGAGGCAGGGAGCTGTTTTTT. This sequence encodes CASSPGGQGGRELFF.

CDR3 in amino acids: CASSLGGLGQETQYF. The CDR3 region has the DNA TGTGCCAGCAGCCTGGGGGGACTAGGTCAAGAGACCCAGTACTTC. This chain uses TRBV5-4 with TRBJ2-5; 8 bases agree with TRBD2. The CDR3 is 15 amino acids. Germline assignment: CDR1 SGHNT and CDR2 YYREEE (reference sequence). The V segment lost 4 bases and the J segment 2 bases; nucleotides outside the gene matches: 7.

The chain combines TRBV6-6 with TRBJ2-2, with a weak D call TRBD1 (5 bases). The CDR3 extends over 16 amino acids. Germline-derived CDR1 and CDR2 are MNHNY and SVGAGI (reference sequence). V lost 0 bases and J lost 1, with 9 bases in between. CDR3 residues: CASSYSFRENTGELFF. The CDR3 bases are TGTGCCAGCAGTTACTCATTCAGGGAGAACACCGGGGAGCTGTTTTTT.

This chain connects TRBV4-1 to TRBJ2-2; no clear D. This CDR3 is 12 amino acids long. Deletions cut 3 bases from V and 7 bases from J, with 6 bases between. CDR1 is MGHRA, CDR2 YSYEKL, per germline. CDR3 loop: CASSQLHGELFF. In nucleotides, the CDR3 is TGCGCCAGCAGCCAGTTACACGGGGAGCTGTTTTTT.

This clone was picked up one time. This chain uses TRBV2 with TRBJ1-5; 8 bases agree with TRBD1. Per the germline V gene, CDR1 is SNHLY and CDR2 is FYNNEI. CDR3 length: 13 amino acids. The V gene end was trimmed by 8 bases and the J gene end by 15 bases; junction bases not matched to a gene: 15. CDR3 protein: CASGYTSQGAGHF. The CDR3, as DNA: TGTGCCAGCGGATATACTTCTCAGGGGGCCGGGCATTTT.

V gene TRBV27 combines with J gene TRBJ2-7, with 12 bases matching TRBD2. V dropped 4 bases and J dropped 2; count of bases not matched to a gene: 3. CDR3 size: 15 residues. The germline gives CDR1 MNHEY, CDR2 SMNVEV (reference sequence). CDR3 nucleotides: TGTGCCAGCAGTTGGACTAGCGGGGTTACCTACGAGCAGTACTTC. The encoded protein is CASSWTSGVTYEQYF.

J is TRBJ2-3 and V is TRBV6-1, with D perhaps matching TRBD2 (6 bases). Germline-derived CDR1 and CDR2 are MNHNS and SASEGT. The CDR3 contains 18 residues. Trimming cost V 0 bases and J 5 bases, with 21 bases left between them. CDR3 protein: CASSEASKRARSLDTQYF. The CDR3 DNA reads TGTGCCAGCAGTGAAGCTTCTAAGCGGGCCCGATCATTAGATACGCAGTATTTT.

This clone appeared once. This chain links TRBV29-1 with TRBJ2-3, with 7 bases aligning to TRBD1. The J segment lost 4 bases and the V segment lost 5 bases, leaving 6 bases of the junction unmatched. The CDR3 contains 13 residues. CDR1 and CDR2 from the germline V gene are SQVTM and ANQGSEA. This chain's CDR3 is CSVYRDRADTQYF. The CDR3 region has the DNA TGCAGCGTTTACCGGGACAGAGCAGATACGCAGTATTTT.

The V and J genes are TRBV29-1 and TRBJ1-3; D is uncertain. CDR1 is SQVTM and CDR2 is ANQGSEA in the germline V gene. V dropped 6 bases and J dropped 3 bases, with 12 bases sitting between them. The CDR3 has 13 amino acids. The CDR3 is CSVQTHDGNTIYF. CDR3 nucleotide sequence: TGCAGCGTCCAGACACATGATGGAAACACCATATATTTT.

The rearrangement uses TRBV12-5 and TRBJ2-2; D is perhaps TRBD1 (6 bases). Germline assignment: CDR1 LGHNT and CDR2 FRNRAP. The CDR3 runs to 17 residues. The germline V and J ends were trimmed by 0 bases and 3 bases, with 14 bases remaining between them. CDR3 region: CASGLVLTGKYTGELFF. The CDR3 DNA follows: TGTGCTAGTGGTTTGGTACTCACAGGGAAATACACCGGGGAGCTGTTTTTT.

The genes are TRBV5-5 and TRBJ1-2; D may be TRBD1 (6 bases). From germline, CDR1 is SGHKS and CDR2 YYEKEE (reference sequence). This CDR3 comprises 12 residues. V lost 7 bases and J lost 5, with 12 bases in between. The CDR3 is CASGFRGYGYTF. The DNA for the CDR3 is TGTGCCAGCGGATTCAGGGGATATGGCTACACCTTC.

CDR3 amino acids: CASSRTSGGAADTQYF. The CDR3 region has the DNA TGCGCCAGCAGCCGGACTAGCGGGGGGGCCGCGGATACGCAGTATTTT. The chain employs TRBV4-1 and TRBJ2-3, with 15 bases lining up with TRBD2. CDR1 is MGHRA and CDR2 is YSYEKL in the germline V gene. The CDR3 extends over 16 amino acids. V gave up 4 bases and J gave up 6 bases; unmatched junction bases: 5.

This clone has only a few counts. This sequence joins TRBV2 and TRBJ1-2; D is ambiguous. The CDR3 covers 13 residues. Trimming pared 1 base from V and 5 bases from J, leaving 8 bases between. The germline CDR1 and CDR2 sequences are SNHLY and FYNNEI. The CDR3, as DNA: TGTGCCAGCAGTGAAGTGGCAGCGTATGGCTACACCTTC. It is translated as CASSEVAAYGYTF.

The chain recombines TRBV19 with TRBJ1-5; 8 nucleotides match TRBD1. The CDR3 runs 14 residues. With V trimmed by 8 bases and J by 7 bases, 10 bases remained unmatched. The germline V gene encodes CDR1 LNHDA and CDR2 SQIVND (reference sequence). The CDR3 sequence: CASGIQGVRQPQHF. CDR3 nucleotide sequence: TGTGCCAGTGGAATACAGGGGGTGCGGCAGCCCCAGCATTTT. Based on the CDR3 plus reference TRBV19 and TRBJ1-5, the full variable domain is DGGITQSPKYLFRKEGQNVTLSCEQNLNHDAMYWYRQDPGQGLRLIYYSQIVNDFQKGDIAEGYSVSREKKESFPLTVTSAQKNPTAFYLCASGIQGVRQPQHFGDGTRLSIL.

The V gene is TRBV12-5, the J gene TRBJ2-7; D call uncertain. Germline CDR1 is LGHNT and CDR2 is FRNRAP. Trimming left V 0 bases short and J 3 bases short, with 15 bases between. This CDR3 is 16 amino acids long. The CDR3 DNA sequence: TGTGCTAGTGGTTTGGTACGCGTGGGCGCAAACTACGAGCAGTACTTC. Amino acids: CASGLVRVGANYEQYF.

This chain links TRBV5-6 with TRBJ2-5; D perhaps matches TRBD2 (5 bases). TRBJ2-7 explains the end of the DNA better; the J call may be wrong. The CDR3 has 15 residues. Per the germline V gene, CDR1 is SGHDT and CDR2 is YYEEEE. CDR3 in DNA: TGTGCCAGCAGCTTGGCGAGGGATCACCACTACGAGCAGTACTTC. It specifies CASSLARDHHYEQYF.

This clone was observed a single time. This chain joins TRBV10-1 and TRBJ2-2; 11 bases agree with TRBD1. Germline V gives CDR1 WNHNN, CDR2 SYGVQD (reference sequence). The CDR3 spans 17 residues. Trimming at V came to 4 bases and at J to 0 bases, leaving 4 bases not matched to a gene. CDR3 DNA: TGCGCCAGCAGTGGAGGGGACAGGGGGGCGAACACCGGGGAGCTGTTTTTT. Its translation: CASSGGDRGANTGELFF.